What follows describes a single T cell receptor beta chain. This record comes from a study of blood T cell repertoires in COVID-19. Study in general: Italy, Spain and the United States were the sources of the convalescent and acute COVID-19 samples. The analysed material was cDNA or gDNA that came from T cells, B-cell-depleted T cells, or PBMCs.

Per the original methods: Reference gene primer amplification gave estimated nucleated cell counts. The assay was immunoSEQ multiplex PCR, and TCRdb's table has in-frame clones only and misses some. V and J calls and clone size are those listed in that table; D and trimming were worked out from the DNA. Of 150,000 or so clones detected, over 60% appear once; the ten largest clones hold approximately 4.5%. The CDR3 extends over 14 amino acids. Germline assignment: CDR1 SGHDT and CDR2 YYEEEE. Trimming took 4 bases from V and 1 from J; bases not matched to a gene: 4. The receptor's source is a woman of 80 years or more with active or convalescent COVID-19. The genes are TRBV5-6 and TRBJ2-5, with 7 bases aligning to TRBD2. The material sequenced was peripheral blood. The CDR3 protein is CASSHGTTQETQYF. The CDR3 DNA is TGTGCCAGCAGCCACGGGACTACCCAAGAGACCCAGTACTTC.